The 21 T cell receptor beta chains below all came from one sample that was sequenced in a study of blood T cells in healthy people across ages. Combining a sample-barcoded 5' primer with a J-beta primer mix, a second PCR ran for about 7 to 12 cycles. TCRdb itself ran the 5' RACE reads through MiXCR, one entry per CDR3 protein. The table includes about 1.4 million distinct CDR3 sequences, approximately 59% detected once. The sample comprised blood. The origin of the receptors is a man aged 18 to 35 in good health.

This clonotype came up a few times. The chain has TRBV29-1 and TRBJ2-7; a weak D match, TRBD1 (5 bases). V was cut by 6 bases and J by 3 bases, with 12 bases left in between. The CDR3 contains 12 residues. In germline, CDR1 is SQVTM, CDR2 ANQGSEA. The CDR3 region has the DNA TGCAGCGTCCGGACAACGGTCTACGAGCAGTACTTC. Translated: CSVRTTVYEQYF.

The rearrangement uses TRBV20-1 and TRBJ1-2; a weak D match, TRBD1 (5 bases). The CDR3 spans 11 residues. Germline values: CDR1 DFQATT, CDR2 SNEGSKA (reference sequence). The CDR3 sequence is CRARGVYGYTF. Here the CDR3 DNA reads TGCAGGGCCCGGGGGGTCTATGGCTACACCTTC.

This clonotype came up a few times. The chain is built from TRBV10-3 and TRBJ2-5, with TRBD1 identical over 7 bases. Germline CDR1 is ENHRY and CDR2 is SYGVKD. There are 13 residues in the CDR3. V trimming: 6 bases; J trimming: 2 bases; junction bases outside the gene matches: 3. CDR3 bases: TGTGCCATCAGGGGGACAGTTCAAGAGACCCAGTACTTC. It specifies CAIRGTVQETQYF.

The rearrangement uses TRBV20-1 and TRBJ1-2, with 7 bases fitting TRBD1. Germline assignment: CDR1 DFQATT and CDR2 SNEGSKA (reference sequence). CDR3 size: 20 residues. Germline trimming cut 6 bases from V and 0 bases from J; bases unmatched to any gene: 25. This chain's CDR3 is CSALPDRFYSGTATNYGYTF. CDR3 DNA sequence: TGCAGTGCCCTTCCTGATCGTTTTTATTCCGGGACAGCTACTAACTATGGCTACACCTTC.

The rearrangement joins TRBV7-6 to TRBJ2-1; 9 bases line up with TRBD2. The germline gives CDR1 SGHVS, CDR2 FNYEAQ. The CDR3 contains 15 residues. V gave up 5 bases and J gave up 12 bases; unmatched junction bases: 14. Here the CDR3 reads CASSGNEGGLAWQFF. DNA of the CDR3: TGTGCCAGCAGCGGAAACGAGGGAGGACTAGCGTGGCAGTTCTTC. The full variable domain, with the rest looked up from reference TRBV7-6 and TRBJ2-1, is GAGVSQSPRYKVTKRGQDVALRCDPISGHVSLYWYRQALGQGPEFLTYFNYEAQQDKSGLPNDRFSAERPEGSISTLTIQRTEQRDSAMYRCASSGNEGGLAWQFFGPGTRLTVL.

Remarks on this clonotype: Without the conserved terminal phenylalanine or tryptophan, this CDR3 likely stems from a read error. Because the CDR3's place on the DNA is in doubt, the DNA is left out and the CDR3 is given as listed by TCRdb. The rearrangement joins TRBV6-1 to TRBJ2-5; the listed D gene, TRBD1, was not tested against the DNA. The germline gives CDR1 MNHNS, CDR2 SASEGT. The CDR3 extends over 13 residues, inclusive of both ends. The CDR3 sequence: CASSEAWGYTFGS.

The V gene is TRBV10-3, the J gene TRBJ1-1; D perhaps matches TRBD1 (6 bases). CDR1 is ENHRY and CDR2 is SYGVKD in the germline V gene. Trimming removed 8 bases at V and 4 bases at J, with 17 bases between. The CDR3 has 14 amino acids. The CDR3 DNA sequence: TGTGCCATCTCTGTTGGGGGGCTCGGCACTGAAGCTTTCTTT. The encoded protein is CAISVGGLGTEAFF.

The chain links TRBV20-1 to TRBJ2-4; D might be TRBD2 (7 bases). This CDR3 contains 16 residues. V was clipped by 6 bases and J by 0 bases, with 18 bases between them. Per germline, CDR1 DFQATT and CDR2 SNEGSKA (reference sequence). CDR3 sequence reads: CSATLGGGVAKNIQYF. CDR3 DNA: TGCAGTGCCACCCTTGGAGGGGGGGTAGCCAAAAACATTCAGTACTTC.

The chain recombines TRBV10-2 with TRBJ2-2; D is uncertain. Trimming left V 8 bases short and J 4 bases short, with 8 bases between. The CDR3 covers 12 residues. Germline V gene sequence: CDR1 WSHSY, CDR2 SAAADI. The CDR3: CASGPTTGELFF. CDR3 bases: TGCGCCAGCGGCCCGACCACCGGGGAGCTGTTTTTT.

This clonotype was seen only once. The rearrangement uses TRBV4-3 and TRBJ2-7; D perhaps matches TRBD1 (6 bases). The V gene lost 6 bases and the J gene lost 0 bases, with 18 bases spanning the gap. The CDR3 covers 16 residues. CDR1 is LGHNA and CDR2 is YSLEER in the germline V gene. CDR3 DNA sequence: TGCGCCAGCAGTCCCCGCCCGGACAGAACCTCCTACGAGCAGTACTTC. Its protein product is CASSPRPDRTSYEQYF.

The chain carries TRBV15 and TRBJ2-4, with 7 nucleotides matching TRBD1. The assigned J gene may be wrong: the sequence end matches TRBJ2-7 better. Germline V gene lookup returns CDR1 LNHNV and CDR2 YYDKDF (reference sequence). This CDR3 spans 14 amino acids. CDR3 bases: TGTGCCACCAGCAGAGATCTAGGGGGCCCCGAGCAGTACTTC. It is translated as CATSRDLGGPEQYF.

This clonotype has only a few counts. The chain employs TRBV12-3 or TRBV12-4 and TRBJ1-4; unclear D gene. The CDR3 extends over 14 amino acids. Trimming left V 6 bases short and J 8 bases short, with 16 bases between. The CDR3 DNA reads TGTGCCAGCAGGCGGAGGAGACTTGGGGAAAAACTGTTTTTT. It translates to CASRRRRLGEKLFF.

The table lists this clonotype with a few counts. In DNA, the CDR3 is TGTGCCAGCAGTCCTAGCGGGAGGTCCCCCGAGCAGTACTTC. It yields the protein CASSPSGRSPEQYF. The rearrangement uses TRBV12-3 or TRBV12-4 and TRBJ2-7, with 11 bases fitting TRBD2. Trimming cost V 5 bases and J 6 bases; bases outside gene matches: 6. The CDR3 totals 14 residues.

The CDR3 coding sequence is TGTGCCAGCAGGGTCGGCCTCCGCTCCTACGAGCAGTACTTC. Translation: CASRVGLRSYEQYF. The rearrangement uses TRBV5-6 and TRBJ2-7; D is unclear. Germline V gene sequence: CDR1 SGHDT, CDR2 YYEEEE. V was cut by 5 bases and J by 0 bases, with 12 bases left in between. This CDR3 contains 14 residues.

This clonotype was counted a few times. This chain connects TRBV29-1 to TRBJ1-2; the D gene is possibly TRBD1 (5 bases). This CDR3 comprises 14 residues. V lost 1 base to trimming and J lost 8 bases, with 17 bases between them. The germline V gene encodes CDR1 SQVTM and CDR2 ANQGSEA. Here the CDR3 DNA reads TGCAGCGTTGAAGTGGGGGAATTGGAGGAGGGCTACACCTTC. Protein: CSVEVGELEEGYTF.

This sequence joins TRBV4-2 and TRBJ2-7; no reliable D call. Per the germline V gene, CDR1 is LGHNA and CDR2 is YNFKEQ. V lost 2 bases to trimming and J lost 0 bases, with 11 bases between them. CDR3 length equals 15 residues. The CDR3 here is CASSQSWASSYEQYF. CDR3 bases: TGTGCCAGCAGCCAATCTTGGGCAAGCTCCTACGAGCAGTACTTC.

This clonotype was counted a few times. This rearrangement joins TRBV29-1 to TRBJ1-2; D gene unclear. Germline loops: CDR1 SQVTM, CDR2 ANQGSEA. The CDR3 has 11 residues. Trimming removed 6 bases at V and 8 bases at J, with 13 bases between. The CDR3 sequence: CSVAAGWGYTF. CDR3 coding DNA: TGCAGCGTCGCTGCGGGTTGGGGCTACACCTTC.

J is TRBJ2-4 and V is TRBV27, with 7 bases that match TRBD1. Gene TRBJ2-5 matches the end of the DNA better, so the J call may be wrong. The CDR3 sequence is 16 residues long. Looked up from germline, CDR1 is MNHEY and CDR2 is SMNVEV (reference sequence). The CDR3 bases are TGTGCCAGCAGTCCCTTCGGGACAGCCCAGGGGGAGACCCAGTACTTC. It specifies CASSPFGTAQGETQYF.

This clonotype has only a few counts. The V gene is TRBV12-3 or TRBV12-4, the J gene TRBJ2-1; TRBD1 agrees at 8 bases. The CDR3 is made up of 14 amino acids. V shed 6 bases, J shed 6 bases, and the junction held 7 bases outside the gene matches. The chain's CDR3 is CASRSTGAANEQFF. The CDR3 DNA is TGTGCCAGCAGATCGACAGGGGCAGCCAATGAGCAGTTCTTC.

This clonotype was observed a handful of times. This chain uses TRBV4-2 with TRBJ2-5; 13 bases fit TRBD2. J was trimmed by 2 bases and V by 1 base; bases with no gene match: 10. Germline assignment: CDR1 LGHNA and CDR2 YNFKEQ. This CDR3 is built from 19 residues. CDR3: CASSQGRLAGGNQQETQYF. CDR3 nucleotides: TGTGCCAGCAGCCAAGGGCGACTAGCGGGGGGCAACCAACAAGAGACCCAGTACTTC.

Only one count was recorded for this clonotype. This rearrangement joins TRBV28 to TRBJ1-2; no firm D call. The CDR3 loop spans 14 amino acids. CDR1 and CDR2 from the germline V gene are MDHEN and SYDVKM. V lost 1 base to trimming and J lost 8 bases, with 14 bases between them. In DNA form, the CDR3 reads TGTGCCAGCAGTTTATTGATTGAGGTACGGGGCTACACCTTC. Its protein is CASSLLIEVRGYTF.